This entry lists 20 T cell receptor beta chains sequenced from one sample in a study of blood T cell repertoires in COVID-19. TCRdb's copy holds only in-frame clones and misses some; the assay was immunoSEQ multiplex PCR. There are 200,000 to 250,000 clones in the sample; less than 85% occur only once, and about 1.8% lies in the top ten. The sequenced material came from PBMCs or T cells enriched from blood (not recorded which). The receptor set was obtained from a man between 60 and 75 years old who had recovered from COVID-19.

The CDR3 sequence is CASSLGGRLAGTQYF. The DNA of the CDR3 is TGCGCCAGCAGCTTGGGTGGACGGCTAGCCGGGACCCAGTACTTC. The rearrangement links TRBV5-1 to TRBJ2-5; maybe TRBD2 (5 bases). Germline values: CDR1 SGHRS, CDR2 YFSETQ. This CDR3 has 15 residues. V was trimmed by 0 bases and J by 7 bases, leaving 16 bases between them.

The V gene is TRBV10-1, the J gene TRBJ2-3; weak D call: TRBD2 (6 bases). Germline V lookup: CDR1 WNHNN, CDR2 SYGVQD (reference sequence). The germline V and J ends were trimmed by 3 bases and 3 bases, with 13 bases remaining between them. The CDR3 is made up of 15 amino acids. This CDR3 is CASSDPGAATDTQYF. The CDR3 region has the DNA TGCGCCAGCAGTGATCCGGGAGCAGCGACAGATACGCAGTATTTT.

This sequence joins TRBV11-3 and TRBJ1-1; D is perhaps TRBD1 (6 bases). This CDR3 is 16 amino acids long. Germline assignment: CDR1 SGHNT and CDR2 YENEEA. V was trimmed by 5 bases and J by 0 bases, leaving 16 bases between them. The chain's CDR3 is CASSQEGTTMNTEAFF. The CDR3 DNA is TGTGCCAGCAGCCAAGAGGGGACAACTATGAACACTGAAGCTTTCTTT.

This clone has a single count. This chain uses TRBV19 with TRBJ1-4; 10 bases are shared with TRBD1. V was pared by 9 bases and J by 1 base, with 11 bases of the junction left unmatched. Germline loops: CDR1 LNHDA, CDR2 SQIVND (reference sequence). CDR3 length: 17 amino acids. The CDR3 spells CASRDRGLGLTNEKLFF. CDR3 in DNA: TGTGCCAGCAGAGACAGGGGGCTTGGCTTAACTAATGAAAAACTGTTTTTT.

The chain combines TRBV7-6 with TRBJ2-6, with TRBD2 as a possible D gene (6 bases). CDR1 and CDR2 from the germline V gene are SGHVS and FNYEAQ. The CDR3 has 15 amino acids. Trimming stripped 6 bases from V and 0 bases from J, with 9 bases between. In nucleotides, the CDR3 is TGTGCCAGCAGGGAGGGGCGCTCTGGGGCCAACGTCCTGACTTTC. This codes for CASREGRSGANVLTF.

The chain joins TRBV6-1 to TRBJ2-7; 12 nucleotides match TRBD1. The germline V gene has CDR1 MNHNS and CDR2 SASEGT. The CDR3 length is 16 residues. The V gene end was trimmed by 2 bases and the J gene end by 7 bases; junction bases not matched to a gene: 9. In nucleotides, the CDR3 is TGTGCCAGCAGTGAAACGCCCGGGGACAGGGGGCTTGAGCAGTACTTC. Its translation: CASSETPGDRGLEQYF.

The V and J genes are TRBV4-3 and TRBJ2-2; D gene uncertain. The V gene lost 0 bases and the J gene lost 9 bases, with 8 bases spanning the gap. The CDR3 is 13 amino acids. CDR1 LGHNA and CDR2 YSLEER come from the germline V gene. CDR3 loop: CASSQESRRELFF. DNA for the CDR3: TGCGCCAGCAGCCAAGAGTCCAGGAGGGAGCTGTTTTTT.

The rearrangement joins TRBV10-2 to TRBJ2-5; TRBD2 aligns across 7 bases. Per germline, CDR1 WSHSY and CDR2 SAAADI. J gave up 2 bases and V 6 bases, and 6 bases lay outside the gene matches. The CDR3 runs 14 residues. In nucleotides, the CDR3 is TGCGCCAGCAGGGGTCTAGCGGAACAAGAGACCCAGTACTTC. It yields the protein CASRGLAEQETQYF.

V gene TRBV7-3 combines with J gene TRBJ2-3; D is unclear. Germline lookup yields CDR1 SGHTA and CDR2 FQGTGA. V lost 2 bases, J lost 2 bases, and 2 bases lay in between. The CDR3 length is 12 residues. The CDR3 region has the DNA TGTGCCAGCAGCTTATACACAGATACGCAGTATTTT. It codes for CASSLYTDTQYF.

This clone was detected only a few times. The gene calls are TRBV19 and TRBJ2-1, with 13 bases matching TRBD2. The CDR3 is 16 amino acids. Germline trimming cut 6 bases from V and 5 bases from J; bases unmatched to any gene: 7. Germline V gene data show CDR1 as LNHDA and CDR2 as SQIVND (reference sequence). This CDR3 reads CASRGGTSGENNEQFF. The CDR3 bases are TGTGCCAGTAGGGGCGGGACTAGCGGGGAAAACAATGAGCAGTTCTTC. The full variable domain, with the rest looked up from reference TRBV19 and TRBJ2-1, is DGGITQSPKYLFRKEGQNVTLSCEQNLNHDAMYWYRQDPGQGLRLIYYSQIVNDFQKGDIAEGYSVSREKKESFPLTVTSAQKNPTAFYLCASRGGTSGENNEQFFGPGTRLTVL.

This clone is a singleton in its sample. The chain's CDR3 is CASSYTTSGGLNEQFF. The CDR3 nucleotides read TGTGCCAGCAGTTACACGACTAGCGGGGGGCTCAATGAGCAGTTCTTC. The chain recombines TRBV6-5 with TRBJ2-1, with 13 bases aligning to TRBD2. J lost 6 bases, V lost 2 bases, and 4 bases had no gene match. Per germline, CDR1 MNHEY and CDR2 SVGAGI. CDR3 size: 16 residues.

The chain recombines TRBV11-3 with TRBJ2-7; 7 bases map to TRBD1. The CDR3 has 14 residues. The germline V gene has CDR1 SGHNT and CDR2 YENEEA. V gave up 3 bases and J gave up 3 bases; unmatched junction bases: 5. DNA for the CDR3: TGTGCCAGCAGCTTCGTCCGGACAGGCTACGAGCAGTACTTC. It is translated as CASSFVRTGYEQYF.

The J gene is TRBJ1-2, the V gene TRBV30; D is unresolved. This CDR3 comprises 16 residues. In germline, CDR1 is GTSNPN, CDR2 SVGIG (reference sequence). V dropped 2 bases and J dropped 4 bases, with 20 bases sitting between them. For the CDR3, the DNA is TGTGCCTGGAGTCCCCACCGGACTCCCACCGCCTATGGCTACACCTTC. This encodes CAWSPHRTPTAYGYTF.

The count of this clone is one. The rearrangement links TRBV10-3 to TRBJ1-1, with 7 bases fitting TRBD1. V shed 7 bases and J 1 base; nucleotides not matched to a gene: 3. This CDR3 region has 13 residues. Germline CDR1 reads ENHRY; CDR2 reads SYGVKD. The CDR3 spells CAITRGPNTEAFF. In DNA form, the CDR3 reads TGTGCCATCACTAGGGGGCCGAACACTGAAGCTTTCTTT.

V is TRBV2 and J is TRBJ2-2; 8 bases are a match to TRBD2. V trimming: 5 bases; J trimming: 7 bases; junction bases outside the gene matches: 9. The CDR3 is made up of 15 amino acids. Germline CDR1 SNHLY, CDR2 FYNNEI. CDR3 sequence reads: CASSRLGGAFGELFF. CDR3 in DNA: TGTGCCAGCAGTAGGCTCGGGGGGGCCTTCGGGGAGCTGTTTTTT.

The chain recombines TRBV29-1 with TRBJ1-1, with a weak D call TRBD1 (6 bases). Germline-derived CDR1 and CDR2 are SQVTM and ANQGSEA. Trimming took off 5 bases at V and 4 bases at J, with 20 bases between the two ends. The CDR3 consists of 15 residues. The CDR3 sequence is CSVTGQPGGGTEAFF. Written as DNA, the CDR3 is TGCAGCGTTACAGGACAGCCCGGCGGGGGCACTGAAGCTTTCTTT.

The rearrangement links TRBV5-1 to TRBJ1-4; TRBD1 matches at 7 bases. The ends lost 4 bases at V and 6 bases at J; junction bases unmatched: 9. Germline assignment: CDR1 SGHRS and CDR2 YFSETQ. This CDR3 region has 15 residues. The CDR3 region is CASSHGTEVDEKLFF. The CDR3 DNA sequence: TGCGCCAGCAGCCATGGGACAGAGGTTGATGAAAAACTGTTTTTT.

This clone was observed a handful of times. This rearrangement joins TRBV9 to TRBJ2-5, with 10 bases matching TRBD2. Trimming at V came to 4 bases and at J to 2 bases, leaving 20 bases not matched to a gene. From germline, CDR1 is SGDLS and CDR2 YYNGEE. The CDR3 extends over 20 amino acids. The CDR3 sequence: CASSPPSRLAGALRQETQYF. CDR3 sequence (DNA): TGTGCCAGCAGCCCCCCCAGCCGGCTAGCGGGGGCCCTGCGGCAAGAGACCCAGTACTTC.

The chain recombines TRBV24-1 with TRBJ1-1; possibly TRBD1 for D (5 bases). The germline V gene encodes CDR1 KGHDR and CDR2 SFDVKD. Trimming pared 2 bases from V and 0 bases from J, leaving 9 bases between. The CDR3 runs to 15 residues. CDR3 DNA: TGTGCCACCAGTGATTCACAGGCCTTGAACACTGAAGCTTTCTTT. This translates into CATSDSQALNTEAFF.

This chain uses TRBV27 with TRBJ1-3; TRBD1 is a possible D gene (5 bases). The CDR3 length is 16 residues. Trimming pared 0 bases from V and 2 bases from J, leaving 11 bases between. Germline CDR1 and CDR2: MNHEY and SMNVEV (reference sequence). CDR3 nucleotide sequence: TGTGCCAGCAGTTTATCGTGGCAGGGTACTGGAAACACCATATATTTT. Amino acid sequence: CASSLSWQGTGNTIYF.